A selection of T cell receptor beta chains follows, all from one sample in a study of T cell responses to AZD1222 COVID-19 vaccine. Sequenced by immunoSEQ multiplex PCR; TCRdb stores in-frame clones only, minus some. This table has about 94,000 clones, roughly 90% appearing once. The sequences come from peripheral blood, collected 28 days after the second AZD1222 dose. All receptors come from an adult who received the AZD1222 COVID-19 vaccine. The CDR3 runs from the conserved cysteine through the conserved F or W. Fields, in order: clone size, D gene, J gene, V gene, CDR3 DNA, CDR3 protein. A D gene is named only where the DNA matches it firmly. A row's size may be missing; if present it is once, few, many or a size class.

NA | NA | TRBJ2-3 | TRBV7-7 | TGTGCTAGCAGCTTAGAGCAGGGCTCGGATACGCAGTATTTT | CASSLEQGSDTQYF
NA | TRBD1 | TRBJ2-2 | TRBV7-6 | TGTGCCAGCAGCTCGACAGGGGGCGTAACCGGGGAGCTGTTTTTT | CASSSTGGVTGELFF
few | NA | TRBJ2-1 | TRBV4-2 | TGTGCCAGCAGCCAAGATCAACGGGTTAGCTCCTACAATGAGCAGTTCTTC | CASSQDQRVSSYNEQFF
once | NA | TRBJ1-5 | TRBV27 | TGTGCCAGCAGTCCGGACCAGGGGTTCCGGAATCAGCCCCAGCATTTT | CASSPDQGFRNQPQHF
NA | NA | TRBJ2-3 | TRBV6-5 | TGTGCCAGCAGTTACTGGAAGACAGATACGCAGTATTTT | CASSYWKTDTQYF
NA | NA | TRBJ2-1 | TRBV5-1 | TGCGCCAGCAGCATACCACTAATCCGCTCCTACAATGAGCAGTTCTTC | CASSIPLIRSYNEQFF
NA | NA | TRBJ1-2 | TRBV6-1 | TGTGCCAGCAGTGAACGGGGAGACTATGGCTACACCTTC | CASSERGDYGYTF
NA | TRBD1 | TRBJ2-3 | TRBV15 | TGTGCCACCAGCAACCGGGACAGGCAGACTGATACGCAGTATTTT | CATSNRDRQTDTQYF
NA | TRBD1 | TRBJ1-2 | TRBV7-2 | TGTGCCAGCAGCGAAGGGACAGCTTCACGGGGTACGTTC | CASSEGTASRGTF
NA | NA | TRBJ2-7 | TRBV5-1 | TGCGCCAGCAGTCATCCCTTCGGGGAGTTCTACGAGCAGTACTTC | CASSHPFGEFYEQYF
NA | NA | TRBJ1-1 | TRBV7-2 | TGTGCCAGCAGCTTAGGGGGGGCTAACACTGAAGCTTTCTTT | CASSLGGANTEAFF
NA | NA | TRBJ1-5 | TRBV19 | TGTGCCAGTAGTATTCAGGGTTGGGGACAGCCCCAGCATTTT | CASSIQGWGQPQHF
NA | NA | TRBJ2-3 | TRBV6-2/TRBV6-3 | TGTGCCAGCAGTGTGACTCGTGCTAGCACAGATACGCAGTATTTT | CASSVTRASTDTQYF
once | TRBD1 | TRBJ2-2 | TRBV7-9 | TGTGCCAGCAGCCTCACAGGGGACACCGGGGAGCTGTTTTTT | CASSLTGDTGELFF
NA | NA | TRBJ1-2 | TRBV7-9 | TGTGCCAGCAGCCCCCCGACAGATCGCTATGGCTACACCTTC | CASSPPTDRYGYTF
NA | TRBD1 | TRBJ1-4 | TRBV2 | TGTGCCAGCAGCACTCAGGGGGCGGCGAGTGAAAAACTGTTTTTT | CASSTQGAASEKLFF